The clone carrying this T cell receptor (beta chain) was picked up a small number of times. Its target is not known. This record comes from a study of early T cells in non-severe SARS-CoV-2 infection. Study-wide context: Sequenced bulk RNA came from whole blood that was unsorted, and chains were unpaired. Study findings and constraints: There was a bias toward anti-spike CD8 responses in VDJdb matching, which missed private and CD4 specificities.

The length of the CDR3 is 15 residues. Trimming cost V 1 base and J 7 bases, with 13 bases left between them. Individual cDNA molecules each received unique molecular identifiers attached to them. TCRdb re-called the 5' RACE reads through MiXCR, storing one row per CDR3 protein. The sample shows tens of thousands of distinct CDR3 sequences, more than 9% of them seen only once. This sequence was found in an adult who was a healthcare worker with PCR-confirmed SARS-CoV-2 infection or an uninfected control (not recorded which). This chain uses TRBV12-3 or TRBV12-4 with TRBJ2-2; a possible D gene is TRBD2 (7 bases). Sequencing was done on a sample of whole blood. This CDR3 reads CASSLGGSRGGELFF. The CDR3 nucleotides are TGTGCCAGCAGTTTAGGCGGGAGCAGGGGCGGGGAGCTGTTTTTT.